This T cell receptor beta chain was sequenced during a study of T cell changes during pregnancy in multiple sclerosis. Per the germline V gene, CDR1 is SGHVS and CDR2 is FQNEAQ. The CDR3 extends over 13 amino acids. The V end lost 7 bases, the J end lost 7 bases, and 13 bases lay between the germline ends. Sequencing used immunoSEQ multiplex PCR; TCRdb keeps in-frame clones, though not all of them. The repertoire includes tens of thousands of clones, approximately 92% of them detected once, and around 3.5% sits in the top ten. The clonotype was recovered from a female donor in good health, enrolled as a control in a pregnancy study. Source: peripheral blood, taken after pregnancy. The rearrangement uses TRBV7-8 and TRBJ2-2, with D perhaps TRBD1 (6 bases). CDR3 sequence reads: CASNGQRGGELFF. The CDR3 region has the DNA TGTGCCAGCAACGGACAGAGGGGCGGGGAGCTGTTTTTT.